The 28 T cell receptor beta chains below were found in one sample sequenced in a study of blood T cell repertoires in COVID-19. Profiling relied on immunoSEQ multiplex PCR, and the TCRdb table lists in-frame clones only, not all of them. Of more than 350,000 clones listed, 89% were seen once; the top ten hold around 3%. Sequencing was performed on peripheral blood. The receptor source for this set is a woman in her 30s with COVID-19, enrolled during active disease.

J is TRBJ2-3 and V is TRBV19; perhaps TRBD2 as D (5 bases). The CDR3 is 14 residues long. Per germline, CDR1 LNHDA and CDR2 SQIVND (reference sequence). Trimming removed 4 bases from V and 1 base from J, with 9 bases in between. As DNA, the CDR3 is TGTGCCAGTAGTAAAACCGGGGGCACAGATACGCAGTATTTT. This encodes CASSKTGGTDTQYF.

The chain links TRBV11-2 to TRBJ2-7; perhaps TRBD2 as D (6 bases). This CDR3 has 15 residues. Germline CDR1 and CDR2: SGHAT and FQNNGV. V dropped 2 bases and J dropped 6 bases, with 17 bases sitting between them. Written as DNA, the CDR3 is TGTGCCAGCAGCTTATCTTCGGGACTCCCACCCGAGCAGTACGTC. Translating gives CASSLSSGLPPEQYV.

A few counts support this clone. The chain has TRBV11-1 and TRBJ2-2, with TRBD1 identical over 8 bases. This CDR3 has 15 residues. After removal of 0 bases from V and 5 bases from J, the junction contained 2 bases not matched to a gene. The germline CDR1 and CDR2 sequences are SGHAT and FQDESV (reference sequence). The CDR3 DNA follows: TGTGCCAGCAGCTTAGCACAGGGGGATACCGGGGAGCTGTTTTTT. Its protein product is CASSLAQGDTGELFF.

This clone is labeled as medium-sized. The gene calls are TRBV6-4 and TRBJ1-1; a possible D gene is TRBD1 (5 bases). This CDR3 has 14 residues. The V gene's germline CDR1 is MRHNA and CDR2 SNTAGT. V was trimmed by 3 bases and J by 4 bases, leaving 12 bases between them. The CDR3 coding sequence is TGTGCCAGCAGTGATGGGGAGGGGAGCACTGAAGCTTTCTTT. Protein sequence: CASSDGEGSTEAFF.

The sample holds a few counts of this clone. The chain has TRBV3-1 (or the pseudogene TRBV3-2) and TRBJ1-2, with D tentatively TRBD1 (5 bases). Germline V gene data show CDR1 as LGHDT and CDR2 as YNNKEL (reference sequence). The length of the CDR3 is 15 residues. With 0 bases removed from V and 7 bases from J, the gap between germline ends came to 15 bases. CDR3 in amino acids: CASSQEGQGMGGYTF. The CDR3 DNA reads as TGTGCCAGCAGCCAAGAGGGCCAGGGTATGGGTGGCTACACCTTC.

The rearrangement joins TRBV19 to TRBJ2-3, with 7 bases that match TRBD1. V shed 5 bases and J 6 bases; nucleotides not matched to a gene: 5. Germline V gene sequence: CDR1 LNHDA, CDR2 SQIVND (reference sequence). CDR3 size: 13 residues. The CDR3 bases are TGTGCCAGTAGTTTGACAGGGTCGGATACGCAGTATTTT. Translated, it gives CASSLTGSDTQYF.

The chain has TRBV4-3 and TRBJ2-3; 11 nucleotides match TRBD2. Germline-derived CDR1 and CDR2 are LGHNA and YSLEER. Germline trimming cut 4 bases from V and 5 bases from J; bases unmatched to any gene: 2. The CDR3 loop spans 14 amino acids. The CDR3 sequence is CASSPTSGRDTQYF. The CDR3 DNA reads as TGCGCCAGCAGCCCAACTAGCGGGAGAGATACGCAGTATTTT.

The chain has TRBV6-5 and TRBJ1-2; tentative D call: TRBD1 (6 bases). The CDR3 length is 14 residues. Trimming removed 6 bases at V and 2 bases at J, with 13 bases between. Germline values: CDR1 MNHEY, CDR2 SVGAGI. CDR3 nucleotide sequence: TGTGCCAGCAGGCCCCGGGGGGCGAACTATGGCTACACCTTC. It is translated as CASRPRGANYGYTF.

This clone has a handful of counts. The genes are TRBV24-1 and TRBJ1-3; D ambiguous. Germline CDR1 reads KGHDR; CDR2 reads SFDVKD. Trimming left V 1 base short and J 5 bases short, with 2 bases between. The CDR3 has 12 amino acids. CDR3 in amino acids: CATSDFRNTIYF. The CDR3 DNA sequence: TGTGCCACCAGTGATTTTAGAAACACCATATATTTT.

This chain uses TRBV24-1 with TRBJ2-5; perhaps TRBD2 as D (6 bases). V was clipped by 7 bases and J by 3 bases, with 11 bases between them. This CDR3 region has 13 residues. Germline CDR1 and CDR2: KGHDR and SFDVKD. The CDR3 nucleotides read TGTGCCACCAGGTTCGGGGGAGAAGAGACCCAGTACTTC. This encodes CATRFGGEETQYF.

The chain combines TRBV14 with TRBJ1-2; unclear D gene. Germline values: CDR1 SGHDN, CDR2 FVKESK. The length of the CDR3 is 13 residues. V was clipped by 0 bases and J by 4 bases, with 6 bases between them. The CDR3 loop is CASSQEEIYGYTF. In nucleotides, the CDR3 is TGTGCCAGCAGCCAAGAAGAGATCTATGGCTACACCTTC.

The chain carries TRBV27 and TRBJ1-2; D is undetermined. The CDR3 length is 15 residues. Germline values: CDR1 MNHEY, CDR2 SMNVEV (reference sequence). V dropped 5 bases and J dropped 5 bases, with 18 bases sitting between them. The CDR3 region has the DNA TGTGCCAGCAGTCCCGTCCAGGTGGTTGAATATGGCTACACCTTC. It encodes CASSPVQVVEYGYTF.

The chain uses TRBV7-9 and TRBJ1-5; 10 bases match TRBD1. Germline loops: CDR1 SEHNR, CDR2 FQNEAQ (reference sequence). V lost 3 bases, J lost 0 bases, and 5 bases stayed unmatched. CDR3 length equals 17 residues. CDR3 sequence: CASSFWTGGLSNQPQHF. The CDR3, as DNA: TGTGCCAGCAGCTTCTGGACAGGGGGGCTTAGCAATCAGCCCCAGCATTTT.

J is TRBJ2-3 and V is TRBV7-2; D gene ambiguous. The CDR3 extends over 12 amino acids. Germline CDR1 is SGHTA and CDR2 is FQGNSA. V lost 5 bases and J 5 bases, leaving 8 bases between the germline ends. CDR3 DNA: TGTGCCAGCAGCGCCTTTAGAGATACGCAGTATTTT. Translated: CASSAFRDTQYF.

The J gene is TRBJ1-1, the V gene TRBV10-1; unclear D gene. V was trimmed by 0 bases and J by 4 bases, leaving 9 bases between them. CDR3 length: 14 amino acids. CDR1 WNHNN and CDR2 SYGVQD come from the germline V gene (reference sequence). The CDR3 nucleotides read TGCGCCAGCAGTGAGTCCGGGCTAGCCACTGAAGCTTTCTTT. It codes for CASSESGLATEAFF.

The gene calls are TRBV6-5 and TRBJ1-2; 10 bases agree with TRBD1. V was clipped by 5 bases and J by 0 bases; unmatched bases: 3. There are 15 residues in the CDR3. Germline V gene data show CDR1 as MNHEY and CDR2 as SVGAGI. CDR3 in DNA: TGTGCCAGCAGTCGACAGGGGGCAACTAACTATGGCTACACCTTC. Protein sequence: CASSRQGATNYGYTF.

The gene calls are TRBV11-3 and TRBJ2-2; D gene ambiguous. Deletions cut 5 bases from V and 2 bases from J, with 6 bases between. Germline CDR1 SGHNT, CDR2 YENEEA. The CDR3 runs 13 residues. This chain's CDR3 is CASSQSNTGELFF. CDR3 DNA: TGTGCCAGCAGCCAGTCTAACACCGGGGAGCTGTTTTTT.

The chain joins TRBV9 to TRBJ2-1, with D tentatively TRBD1 (5 bases). The germline V gene has CDR1 SGDLS and CDR2 YYNGEE. The CDR3 spans 15 residues. The ends were cut back, 1 base at V and 7 bases at J, with 15 bases in the middle. The CDR3 is CASSVPRTLKNEQFF. Here the CDR3 DNA reads TGTGCCAGCAGCGTACCCCGGACACTTAAGAATGAGCAGTTCTTC.

V usage is TRBV7-8 and J usage is TRBJ2-3; no definite D call. Between the trimmed V and J ends, which lost 5 bases and 2 bases, there was a span of 5 bases. The CDR3 runs to 12 residues. CDR1 and CDR2 from the germline V gene are SGHVS and FQNEAQ. CDR3 bases: TGTGCCAGCAGCCCGTTCACAGATACGCAGTATTTT. Encoded protein: CASSPFTDTQYF.

This clone was found a few times. The rearrangement links TRBV5-1 to TRBJ2-2; D is possibly TRBD1 (6 bases). Trimming removed 1 base from V and 5 bases from J, with 9 bases in between. Per the germline V gene, CDR1 is SGHRS and CDR2 is YFSETQ. The CDR3 contains 14 residues. CDR3: CASSLFQGTGELFF. CDR3 coding DNA: TGCGCCAGCAGCTTGTTTCAGGGGACCGGGGAGCTGTTTTTT.

This clone was seen more than once but under ten times. As DNA, the CDR3 is TGCAGTGCTAGTCGAGCGGCAGACTCTGGAAACACCATATATTTT. The encoded protein is CSASRAADSGNTIYF. V and J are TRBV20-1 and TRBJ1-3; no firm D call. The CDR3 is 15 amino acids. V was pared by 3 bases and J by 0 bases, with 12 bases between. Germline V CDR1 and CDR2: DFQATT, SNEGSKA (reference sequence).

This clone was counted a single time. This rearrangement joins TRBV7-9 to TRBJ2-5, with 10 bases fitting TRBD1. V dropped 5 bases and J dropped 5; count of bases not matched to a gene: 8. The CDR3 is made up of 15 amino acids. Germline V lookup: CDR1 SEHNR, CDR2 FQNEAQ (reference sequence). The CDR3 region is CASSPEGQGWETQYF. The CDR3, as DNA: TGTGCCAGCAGCCCAGAGGGACAGGGGTGGGAGACCCAGTACTTC.

The CDR3 here is CAAAGYGYTF. As DNA, the CDR3 is TGTGCCGCGGCGGGGTATGGCTACACCTTC. The J gene is TRBJ1-2, the V gene TRBV6-5; D unresolved. CDR3 length: 10 amino acids. V lost 11 bases and J 5 bases, leaving 9 bases between the germline ends. Germline CDR1 and CDR2: MNHEY and SVGAGI.

The chain uses TRBV28 and TRBJ1-6; 7 bases match TRBD1. V lost 6 bases and J lost 7; bases outside the gene matches: 6. The CDR3 contains 14 residues. Germline V gene data show CDR1 as MDHEN and CDR2 as SYDVKM. In DNA, the CDR3 is TGTGCCAGCAGCCACAGGGGATTGAATTCACCCCTCCACTTT. This codes for CASSHRGLNSPLHF.

This clone was picked up one time. V and J are TRBV19 and TRBJ2-1; 8 bases match TRBD2. After removal of 0 bases from V and 13 bases from J, the junction contained 14 bases not matched to a gene. Germline assignment: CDR1 LNHDA and CDR2 SQIVND (reference sequence). This CDR3 is built from 16 residues. This CDR3 reads CASSIDPGLAGGGQFF. CDR3 bases: TGTGCCAGTAGTATAGATCCTGGGCTAGCGGGTGGAGGACAGTTCTTC.

This clone was detected once. The chain employs TRBV29-1 and TRBJ1-4, with 7 bases lining up with TRBD1. From germline, CDR1 is SQVTM and CDR2 ANQGSEA. CDR3 length: 13 amino acids. Trimming took 1 base from V and 7 from J; bases not matched to a gene: 3. The CDR3 region is CSVEGRGVEKLFF. For the CDR3, the DNA is TGCAGCGTTGAAGGCAGGGGGGTTGAAAAACTGTTTTTT.

CDR3 nucleotide sequence: TGTGCCAGCAGCTGGACAGGAGGGTCTAGCGGGAGGGCCTCCGAGCAGTACGTC. This codes for CASSWTGGSSGRASEQYV. The chain is built from TRBV5-8 and TRBJ2-7, with TRBD2 matching 12 bases. The germline gives CDR1 SGHTS, CDR2 YDEGEE. The CDR3 covers 18 residues. V gave up 3 bases and J gave up 6 bases; unmatched junction bases: 16.

CDR3 loop: CASSQVTGVYTEAFF. DNA of the CDR3: TGTGCCAGCAGCCAAGTGACCGGGGTTTACACTGAAGCTTTCTTT. The V and J genes are TRBV3-1 (or the pseudogene TRBV3-2) and TRBJ1-1; D is undetermined. The germline gives CDR1 LGHDT, CDR2 YNNKEL (reference sequence). V lost 1 base and J 3 bases, leaving 12 bases between the germline ends. The CDR3 is 15 residues long.